This entry lists 16 T cell receptor beta chains sequenced from one sample in a study of shared clonotypes between healthy human individuals. Assay used: immunoSEQ multiplex PCR; TCRdb lists only in-frame clones, some missing. The profile shows around 1.4 million clones, about 98.5% of them singletons. The specimen was naive CD4+ T cells sorted from blood. The subset denotes: CD45RA+ positively selected. All receptors come from a man younger than 45 in good health.

This clone was counted a single time. The gene calls are TRBV18 and TRBJ1-3; D gene unclear. V was clipped by 1 base and J by 0 bases, with 7 bases between them. The CDR3 consists of 15 residues. Germline loops: CDR1 KGHSH, CDR2 LQKENI. The CDR3 coding sequence is TGTGCCAGCTCACCACTGGGCACCTCTGGAAACACCATATATTTT. Translated, it gives CASSPLGTSGNTIYF.

The gene calls are TRBV4-2 and TRBJ2-2, with D tentatively TRBD1 (6 bases). V lost 4 bases and J 2 bases, leaving 11 bases between the germline ends. CDR3 length: 15 residues. CDR1 and CDR2 from the germline V gene are LGHNA and YNFKEQ. CDR3 nucleotide sequence: TGTGCCAGCAGCCCTGAGGGGGATAACACCGGGGAGCTGTTTTTT. This encodes CASSPEGDNTGELFF.

The V and J genes are TRBV29-1 and TRBJ2-1; 13 nucleotides match TRBD2. V was clipped by 4 bases and J by 7 bases; unmatched bases: 4. The V gene's germline CDR1 is SQVTM and CDR2 ANQGSEA. CDR3 size: 14 residues. The CDR3 protein is CSVVTSGRANEQFF. In DNA, the CDR3 is TGCAGCGTTGTTACTAGCGGGAGGGCAAATGAGCAGTTCTTC.

V is TRBV5-8 and J is TRBJ1-2; D gene ambiguous. CDR3 length: 15 residues. Germline values: CDR1 SGHTS, CDR2 YDEGEE. V lost 9 bases and J 3 bases, leaving 21 bases between the germline ends. CDR3 sequence (DNA): TGTGCCACCCTCTTTTGGGCAGAAACCTACTATGGCTACACCTTC. It yields the protein CATLFWAETYYGYTF.

This chain links TRBV7-3 with TRBJ2-3; possible D gene TRBD2, 6 bases. The V end was cut by 5 bases, the J end by 4 bases, with 16 bases between. The germline V gene has CDR1 SGHTA and CDR2 FQGTGA. CDR3 length: 15 amino acids. The CDR3 loop reads CASSPTGLQADTQYF. The DNA for the CDR3 is TGTGCCAGCAGCCCTACGGGACTTCAGGCAGATACGCAGTATTTT.

The rearrangement joins TRBV11-3 to TRBJ2-3; 7 nucleotides match TRBD2. The CDR3 spans 13 residues. The germline V gene encodes CDR1 SGHNT and CDR2 YENEEA. Trimming cost V 4 bases and J 4 bases; bases outside gene matches: 2. DNA of the CDR3: TGTGCCAGCAGCTCCCGGGGGGCAGATACGCAGTATTTT. Protein: CASSSRGADTQYF.

The chain is built from TRBV2 and TRBJ2-5; D call uncertain. Germline V lookup: CDR1 SNHLY, CDR2 FYNNEI. CDR3 size: 14 residues. The V end was cut by 8 bases, the J end by 1 base, with 14 bases between. The CDR3 protein is CASQVVRFQETQYF. The CDR3 region has the DNA TGTGCCAGCCAGGTTGTCCGGTTCCAAGAGACCCAGTACTTC.

The V gene is TRBV27, the J gene TRBJ1-2, with D tentatively TRBD1 (6 bases). The CDR3 is 17 amino acids. V shed 6 bases and J shed 5 bases, with 25 bases lying between them. The germline V gene encodes CDR1 MNHEY and CDR2 SMNVEV (reference sequence). The CDR3 DNA follows: TGTGCCAGCAGCCTACGTCCGGGACAAAAGAGCCTATATGGCTACACCTTC. It codes for CASSLRPGQKSLYGYTF.

In DNA form, the CDR3 reads TGCGCCAGCAGCCAAGATCTGGGGCCACTAGGTCAGCCCCAGCATTTT. It is translated as CASSQDLGPLGQPQHF. The V call is TRBV4-3, the J call TRBJ1-5; weak D call: TRBD1 (5 bases). CDR1 LGHNA and CDR2 YSLEER come from the germline V gene. This CDR3 is 16 amino acids long. Trimming removed 0 bases at V and 6 bases at J, with 15 bases between.

The rearrangement uses TRBV12-5 and TRBJ2-7; 9 bases line up with TRBD1. Germline V gene lookup returns CDR1 LGHNT and CDR2 FRNRAP. J gave up 1 base and V 6 bases, and 10 bases lay outside the gene matches. CDR3 length: 16 amino acids. CDR3: CASGFERDRVSYEQYF. The CDR3 DNA sequence: TGTGCTAGTGGATTCGAACGGGACAGGGTTTCCTACGAGCAGTACTTC.

The gene calls are TRBV28 and TRBJ2-7; 8 nucleotides match TRBD2. Germline V gene sequence: CDR1 MDHEN, CDR2 SYDVKM. CDR3 length: 15 residues. The ends lost 3 bases at V and 4 bases at J; junction bases unmatched: 8. In DNA form, the CDR3 reads TGTGCCAGCAGTTTTCTCGGGACTAGAATTTACGAGCAGTACTTC. Translation gives CASSFLGTRIYEQYF.

This rearrangement joins TRBV18 to TRBJ2-3; 7 nucleotides match TRBD2. V shed 4 bases and J 8 bases; nucleotides not matched to a gene: 15. The CDR3 spans 16 residues. Germline V gives CDR1 KGHSH, CDR2 LQKENI. The CDR3 bases are TGTGCCAGCTCACGACTGGAGCGGGGAACCTCGGGTACGCAGTATTTT. This codes for CASSRLERGTSGTQYF.

J is TRBJ1-2 and V is TRBV28; no definite D call. The germline V and J ends were trimmed by 6 bases and 2 bases, with 19 bases remaining between them. The length of the CDR3 is 16 residues. Germline values: CDR1 MDHEN, CDR2 SYDVKM. The CDR3 DNA sequence: TGTGCCAGCAGAACTCGGACCGGGCCCAAGAACTATGGCTACACCTTC. Its translation: CASRTRTGPKNYGYTF.

V gene TRBV9 combines with J gene TRBJ2-1, with TRBD2 matching 7 bases. With V trimmed by 0 bases and J by 9 bases, 9 bases remained unmatched. CDR1 SGDLS and CDR2 YYNGEE come from the germline V gene. The CDR3 is made up of 15 amino acids. This CDR3 is CASSVEGLSLSEQFF. CDR3 DNA: TGTGCCAGCAGCGTAGAGGGACTATCACTAAGTGAGCAGTTCTTC. Full variable domain (rest looked up from reference TRBV9 and TRBJ2-1): DSGVTQTPKHLITATGQRVTLRCSPRSGDLSVYWYQQSLDQGLQFLIQYYNGEERAKGNILERFSAQQFPDLHSELNLSSLELGDSALYFCASSVEGLSLSEQFFGPGTRLTVL.

The chain employs TRBV5-1 and TRBJ2-7; the D gene is possibly TRBD1 (6 bases). CDR3 size: 14 residues. Germline V gene data show CDR1 as SGHRS and CDR2 as YFSETQ. Trimming removed 3 bases from V and 2 bases from J, with 12 bases in between. As DNA, the CDR3 is TGCGCCAGCAGCTCAAGCAACAGGGCCTACGAGCAGTACTTC. Its protein product is CASSSSNRAYEQYF.

V is TRBV9 and J is TRBJ1-1, with a tentative D call TRBD1 (5 bases). In germline, CDR1 is SGDLS, CDR2 YYNGEE. This CDR3 comprises 13 residues. V lost 6 bases and J 2 bases, leaving 11 bases between the germline ends. CDR3 nucleotide sequence: TGTGCCAGCACCCGGGGCCTAAACACTGAAGCTTTCTTT. Encoded protein: CASTRGLNTEAFF.